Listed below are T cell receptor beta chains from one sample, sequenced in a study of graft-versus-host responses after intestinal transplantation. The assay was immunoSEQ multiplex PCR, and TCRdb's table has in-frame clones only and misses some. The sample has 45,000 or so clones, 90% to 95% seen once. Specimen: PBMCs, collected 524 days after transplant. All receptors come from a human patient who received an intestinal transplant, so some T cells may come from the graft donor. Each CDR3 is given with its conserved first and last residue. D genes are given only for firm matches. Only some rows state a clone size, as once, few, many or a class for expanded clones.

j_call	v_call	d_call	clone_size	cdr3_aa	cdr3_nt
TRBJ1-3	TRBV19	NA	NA	CASSMAFVSGNTIYF	TGTGCCAGTAGTATGGCCTTCGTCTCTGGAAACACCATATATTTT
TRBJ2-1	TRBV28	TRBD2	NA	CASSSRLAGLGEQFF	TGTGCCAGCAGTTCCCGACTAGCGGGATTAGGTGAGCAGTTCTTC
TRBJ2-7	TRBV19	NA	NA	CASSPSWGSYEQYF	TGTGCCAGTAGTCCCAGTTGGGGCTCCTACGAGCAGTACTTC
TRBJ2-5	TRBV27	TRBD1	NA	CASSNRDRGSQETQYF	TGTGCCAGCAGTAACCGGGACAGGGGGTCGCAAGAGACCCAGTACTTC
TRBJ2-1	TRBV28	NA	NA	CASSPGNRAYSYNEQFF	TGTGCCAGCAGTCCCGGAAACAGGGCCTACTCCTACAATGAGCAGTTCTTC
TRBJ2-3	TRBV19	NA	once	CASSISSAMSTDTQYF	TGTGCCAGTAGTATTTCGTCAGCGATGTCCACAGATACGCAGTATTTT
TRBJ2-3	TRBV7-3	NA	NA	CASSLGGASDTQYF	TGTGCCAGCAGCTTAGGGGGGGCCTCAGATACGCAGTATTTT
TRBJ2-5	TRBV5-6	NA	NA	CASSLVGETQYF	TGTGCCAGCAGCTTGGTAGGGGAGACCCAGTACTTC
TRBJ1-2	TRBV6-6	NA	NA	CASRTKGNLYGYTF	TGTGCCAGCAGGACGAAGGGAAACCTTTATGGCTACACCTTC
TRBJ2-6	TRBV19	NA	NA	CASSITGIGANVLTF	TGTGCCAGTAGTATAACTGGGATTGGGGCCAACGTCCTGACTTTC
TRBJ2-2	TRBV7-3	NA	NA	CASSLTGLSTGELFF	TGTGCCAGCAGCCTCACAGGGTTGAGCACCGGGGAGCTGTTTTTT
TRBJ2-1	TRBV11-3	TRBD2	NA	CASSLGLAGGPSYNEQFF	TGTGCCAGCAGCTTAGGGCTAGCGGGAGGTCCCTCCTACAATGAGCAGTTCTTC
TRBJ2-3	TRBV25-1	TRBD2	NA	CASSEAGAWGTDTQYF	TGTGCCAGCAGTGAAGCGGGAGCCTGGGGAACAGATACGCAGTATTTT
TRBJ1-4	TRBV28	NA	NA	CATLDIWNEKLFF	TGTGCCACGTTAGACATCTGGAATGAAAAACTGTTTTTT
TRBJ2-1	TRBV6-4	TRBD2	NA	CASSDSSGRRGNEQFF	TGTGCCAGCAGTGACTCTAGCGGGAGAAGAGGCAATGAGCAGTTCTTC